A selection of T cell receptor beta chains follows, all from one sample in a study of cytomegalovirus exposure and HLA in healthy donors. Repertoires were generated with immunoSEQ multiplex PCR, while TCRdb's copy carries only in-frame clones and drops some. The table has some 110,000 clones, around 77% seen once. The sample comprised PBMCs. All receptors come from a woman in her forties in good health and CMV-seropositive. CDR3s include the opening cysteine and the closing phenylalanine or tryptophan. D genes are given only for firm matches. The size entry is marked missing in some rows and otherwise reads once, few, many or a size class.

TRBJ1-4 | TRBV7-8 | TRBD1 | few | TGTGCCAGCAGCCCTGAGTTTAGGGGGCAAAATGAAAAACTGTTTTTT | CASSPEFRGQNEKLFF
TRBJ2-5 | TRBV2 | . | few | TGTGCCAGCAGTGAAGAGGGGAGGTCCTGGGAGACCCAGTACTTC | CASSEEGRSWETQYF
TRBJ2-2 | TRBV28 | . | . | TGTGCCAGCAGCTGGACAGTCCGGACCGGGGAGCTGTTTTTT | CASSWTVRTGELFF
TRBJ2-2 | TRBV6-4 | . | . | TGTGCCAGCAGTGGTAGCGGAGAGAACACCGGGGAGCTGTTTTTT | CASSGSGENTGELFF
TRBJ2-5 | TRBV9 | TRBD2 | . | TGTGCCAGCAGCGTAGGGGAACTAGCGGGAGAAGAGACCCAGTACTTC | CASSVGELAGEETQYF
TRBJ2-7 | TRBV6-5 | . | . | TGTGCCAGCAGTTACCTCCCTAGCGCGTCCTACGAGCAGTACTTC | CASSYLPSASYEQYF
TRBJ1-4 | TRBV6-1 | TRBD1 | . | TGTGCCAGCAGCCGGACAGGGATTGACAAACTGTTTTTT | CASSRTGIDKLFF
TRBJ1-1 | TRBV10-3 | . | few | TGTGCCATCAGCGAACGCCGGGAGGACACTGAAGCTTTCTTT | CAISERREDTEAFF
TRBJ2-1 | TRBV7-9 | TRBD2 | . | TGTGCCAGCAGCTTTAGCGGGATTATAGACAATGAGCAGTTCTTC | CASSFSGIIDNEQFF
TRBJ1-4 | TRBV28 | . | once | TGTGCCAGCAGTCCGTGGGCAGGGAGGGAAAAACTGTTTTTT | CASSPWAGREKLFF
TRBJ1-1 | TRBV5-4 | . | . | TGTGCCAGCACGAACAGGGCCCCGGTAAACACTGAAGCTTTCTTT | CASTNRAPVNTEAFF
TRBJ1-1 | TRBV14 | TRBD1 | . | TGTGCCAGCAGCCAAGATCTGGGACAGATGAACACTGAAGCTTTCTTT | CASSQDLGQMNTEAFF
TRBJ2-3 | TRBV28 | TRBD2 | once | TGTGCCAGCAGCAAAGGGGGGACTAGCGGGAAGACAGATACGCAGTATTTT | CASSKGGTSGKTDTQYF
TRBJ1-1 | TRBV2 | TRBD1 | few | TGTGCCAGCAGGGGGACAGCAAACACTGAAGCTTTCTTT | CASRGTANTEAFF
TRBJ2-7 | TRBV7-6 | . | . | TGTGCCAGCAGCCCCCTCTTTGACAGAGACTACGAGCAGTACTTC | CASSPLFDRDYEQYF
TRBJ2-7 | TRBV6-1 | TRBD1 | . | TGTGCCAGCCGACCCCCGGGACAGAGCTACGAGCAGTACTTC | CASRPPGQSYEQYF
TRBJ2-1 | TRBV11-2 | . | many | TGTGCCAGCAGCTTAGATGGTAGCCCATACAATGAGCAGTTCTTC | CASSLDGSPYNEQFF
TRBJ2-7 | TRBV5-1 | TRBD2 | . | TGCGCCAGCAGCTCGGGGACTAGCGGTTACTACGAGCAGTACTTC | CASSSGTSGYYEQYF
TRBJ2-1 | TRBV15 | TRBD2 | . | TGTGCCACCAGCATACGGGGGAGGGCCTTGGTTCAGTTCTTC | CATSIRGRALVQFF
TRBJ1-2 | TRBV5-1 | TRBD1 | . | TGCGCCAGCAGCTTCGGACAGGGTGACCCAGAGGGCTACACCTTC | CASSFGQGDPEGYTF
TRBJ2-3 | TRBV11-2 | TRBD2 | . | TGTGCCAGCAGCCCCCGGGGACTAGCGGCCACAGATACGCAGTATTTT | CASSPRGLAATDTQYF
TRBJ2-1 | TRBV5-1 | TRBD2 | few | TGCGCCAGCAGCCCTGGGACTAGCCGAGAGCAGTTCTTC | CASSPGTSREQFF
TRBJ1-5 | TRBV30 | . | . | TGTGCCTGGAGTGGCACGGGCAATCAGCCCCAGCATTTT | CAWSGTGNQPQHF
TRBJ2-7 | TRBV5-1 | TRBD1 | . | TGCGCCAGCAGCTCCCTAACAGGGGACGAGCAGTACTTC | CASSSLTGDEQYF
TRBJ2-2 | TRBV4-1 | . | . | TGCGCCAGCAGCCAAGGTTGGATAGGAGTTGGAGGAGGGGAGCTGTTTTTT | CASSQGWIGVGGGELFF
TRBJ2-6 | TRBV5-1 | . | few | TGCGCCAGCAGCTTGGCGGGAGTTAACTCTGGGGCCAACGTCCTGACTTTC | CASSLAGVNSGANVLTF
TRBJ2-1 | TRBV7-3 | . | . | TGTGCCAGCAGCTCCGCCTACTACAATGAGCAGTTCTTC | CASSSAYYNEQFF
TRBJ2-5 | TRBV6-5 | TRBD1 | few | TGTGCCAGCAGTGGCCCGACAGGGTCGGTGGCCCAGTACTTC | CASSGPTGSVAQYF
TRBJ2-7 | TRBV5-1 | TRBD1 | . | TGCGCCAGCAGCGACCGGGACAGGGCCCACGAGCAGTACTTC | CASSDRDRAHEQYF
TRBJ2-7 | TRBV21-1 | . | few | TGTGCCAGCAGCAAAACCCTGGGACTAGCGGAGACCTACGAGCAGTACTTC | CASSKTLGLAETYEQYF
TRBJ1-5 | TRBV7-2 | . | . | TGTGCCAGCAGCTTATCGGGAGGGAGCGATCAGCCCCAGCATTTT | CASSLSGGSDQPQHF
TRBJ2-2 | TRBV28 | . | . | TGTGCCAGCTCGGAGGCGAACACCGGGGAGCTGTTTTTT | CASSEANTGELFF
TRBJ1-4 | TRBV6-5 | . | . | TGTGCCAGCAGTTACTCTGTGGCAGGGTTGGAGGGACTGTTTTTT | CASSYSVAGLEGLFF
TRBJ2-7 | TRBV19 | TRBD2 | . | TGTGCCAGTAGTGCTACTAGCGGGAGTTTCAACGAGCAGTACTTC | CASSATSGSFNEQYF
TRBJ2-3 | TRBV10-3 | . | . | TGTGCCATCAGTGAGCCCCCTAGGGATACGCAGTATTTT | CAISEPPRDTQYF
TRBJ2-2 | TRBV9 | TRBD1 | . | TGTGCCAGCAGCCCCCAGACAGGGTATACCGGGGAGCCGTTTTTT | CASSPQTGYTGEPFF
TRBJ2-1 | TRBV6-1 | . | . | TGTGCCAGCAGGGGATCAGGGGCGGGTGAGCAGTTCTTC | CASRGSGAGEQFF